Listed below are T cell receptor beta chains from one sample, sequenced in a study of human T cells and chemical hapten exposure. TCRdb reprocessed the RACE reads via MiXCR and lists one record per CDR3 protein. The top ten clones hold approximately 2.3% of a sample with 300,000 to 450,000 distinct CDR3 sequences, nearly 5% of them seen once. This specimen was whole blood, taken in connection with sensitization to the hapten diphenylcyclopropenone (DPC). These receptors were collected from a woman in her forties or fifties with alopecia areata. Some clones in this sample may be carry-over from other donors' samples. The CDR3 runs from the conserved cysteine through the conserved F or W. D genes are given only for firm matches. Size tells how often a clone was seen (once, few, many) or the class of an expanded clone, and some rows leave it out.

d_call: NA
j_call: TRBJ1-1
clone_size: few
v_call: TRBV12-3/TRBV12-4
cdr3_aa: CASSSFPVLNTEAFF
cdr3_nt: TGTGCCAGCAGTTCGTTTCCTGTCCTGAACACTGAAGCTTTCTTT

d_call: NA
j_call: TRBJ2-7
clone_size: many
v_call: TRBV10-3
cdr3_aa: CAISGGDEQYF
cdr3_nt: TGTGCCATCAGTGGGGGAGACGAGCAGTACTTC

d_call: TRBD1
j_call: TRBJ1-3
clone_size: many
v_call: TRBV18
cdr3_aa: CASSLEGAPGNTIYF
cdr3_nt: TGTGCCAGCTCACTAGAGGGGGCGCCTGGAAACACCATATATTTT

d_call: NA
j_call: TRBJ2-4
clone_size: NA
v_call: TRBV24-1
cdr3_aa: CATSDPEETAKNIQYF
cdr3_nt: TGTGCCACCAGTGATCCGGAGGAAACGGCCAAAAACATTCAGTACTTC

d_call: NA
j_call: TRBJ2-5
clone_size: many
v_call: TRBV28
cdr3_aa: CASSLAAQETQYF
cdr3_nt: TGTGCCAGCAGTTTAGCGGCACAAGAGACCCAGTACTTC

d_call: NA
j_call: TRBJ2-3
clone_size: many
v_call: TRBV7-2
cdr3_aa: CASSSIRSTDTQYF
cdr3_nt: TGTGCCAGCAGCTCGATCAGAAGTACAGATACGCAGTATTTT

d_call: TRBD2
j_call: TRBJ2-3
clone_size: NA
v_call: TRBV10-3
cdr3_aa: CAISGGRANTDTQYF
cdr3_nt: TGTGCCATCAGTGGCGGGAGGGCCAATACAGATACGCAGTATTTT

d_call: NA
j_call: TRBJ2-3
clone_size: NA
v_call: TRBV20-1
cdr3_aa: CSADGQRSLTDTQYF
cdr3_nt: TGCAGTGCTGATGGACAGAGGAGTCTCACAGATACGCAGTATTTT

d_call: NA
j_call: TRBJ2-3
clone_size: many
v_call: TRBV11-2
cdr3_aa: CASSYSGSVDTQYF
cdr3_nt: TGTGCCAGCAGCTACAGCGGATCTGTGGATACGCAGTATTTT

d_call: NA
j_call: TRBJ1-4
clone_size: few
v_call: TRBV6-1
cdr3_aa: CASRMTINEKLFF
cdr3_nt: TGTGCCAGCAGAATGACGATTAATGAAAAACTGTTTTTT

d_call: TRBD1
j_call: TRBJ2-1
clone_size: many
v_call: TRBV19
cdr3_aa: CASRPGTGWSHEQFF
cdr3_nt: TGTGCCAGTAGGCCCGGGACAGGATGGTCCCATGAGCAGTTCTTC

d_call: TRBD1
j_call: TRBJ1-4
clone_size: few
v_call: TRBV5-4
cdr3_aa: CASSLDRGKGEKLFF
cdr3_nt: TGTGCCAGCAGCCTCGACAGGGGAAAGGGTGAAAAACTGTTTTTT

d_call: NA
j_call: TRBJ2-5
clone_size: many
v_call: TRBV27
cdr3_aa: CASSFLHGTAQETQYF
cdr3_nt: TGTGCCAGCAGTTTCCTCCATGGGACGGCGCAAGAGACCCAGTACTTC

d_call: NA
j_call: TRBJ2-1
clone_size: many
v_call: TRBV2
cdr3_aa: CASSPTDRPYYNEQFF
cdr3_nt: TGTGCCAGCAGTCCCACCGACAGGCCCTACTACAATGAGCAGTTCTTC

d_call: NA
j_call: TRBJ2-7
clone_size: many
v_call: TRBV6-1
cdr3_aa: CASSEASGTLGYEQYF
cdr3_nt: TGTGCCAGCAGTGAAGCCTCGGGGACGTTGGGCTACGAGCAGTACTTC

d_call: NA
j_call: TRBJ2-7
clone_size: many
v_call: TRBV2
cdr3_aa: CASSEAREQYF
cdr3_nt: TGTGCCAGCAGTGAAGCCAGGGAGCAGTACTTC

d_call: NA
j_call: TRBJ2-3
clone_size: NA
v_call: TRBV4-1
cdr3_aa: CASSQVGFRGRETDTQYF
cdr3_nt: TGCGCCAGCAGCCAAGTCGGGTTCCGGGGTCGCGAGACAGATACGCAGTATTTT

d_call: NA
j_call: TRBJ1-1
clone_size: many
v_call: TRBV12-5
cdr3_aa: CASGLNIRSGGNTEAFF
cdr3_nt: TGTGCTAGTGGTTTGAATATTAGGTCAGGCGGTAACACTGAAGCTTTCTTT

d_call: TRBD2
j_call: TRBJ2-3
clone_size: few
v_call: TRBV11-2
cdr3_aa: CASSQTSGANTDTQYF
cdr3_nt: TGTGCCAGCAGCCAGACTAGCGGGGCCAACACAGATACGCAGTATTTT

d_call: NA
j_call: TRBJ2-1
clone_size: many
v_call: TRBV28
cdr3_aa: CASSPLSWGVSNEQFF
cdr3_nt: TGTGCCAGCAGTCCCCTCTCGTGGGGGGTGAGCAATGAGCAGTTCTTC

d_call: NA
j_call: TRBJ2-3
clone_size: many
v_call: TRBV20-1
cdr3_aa: CSAVKGADTQYF
cdr3_nt: TGCAGTGCGGTGAAGGGGGCAGATACGCAGTATTTT

d_call: NA
j_call: TRBJ2-7
clone_size: NA
v_call: TRBV28
cdr3_aa: CASSFGVRIEQYF
cdr3_nt: TGTGCCAGCAGTTTCGGGGTGAGGATTGAGCAGTACTTC

d_call: TRBD1
j_call: TRBJ1-2
clone_size: many
v_call: TRBV6-5
cdr3_aa: CASRITSHRGGYTF
cdr3_nt: TGTGCCAGCAGAATCACATCCCACAGGGGTGGCTACACCTTC

d_call: NA
j_call: TRBJ2-5
clone_size: NA
v_call: TRBV10-1
cdr3_aa: CASSEGASGLQETQYF
cdr3_nt: TGCGCCAGCAGTGAGGGAGCCTCAGGCCTCCAAGAGACCCAGTACTTC

d_call: NA
j_call: TRBJ2-7
clone_size: many
v_call: TRBV5-1
cdr3_aa: CASSLGTEPTLYEQYF
cdr3_nt: TGCGCCAGCAGCTTGGGGACAGAGCCGACCCTCTACGAGCAGTACTTC

d_call: NA
j_call: TRBJ2-1
clone_size: NA
v_call: TRBV12-3/TRBV12-4
cdr3_aa: CASSLISGEQVNYNEQFF
cdr3_nt: TGTGCCAGCAGTTTAATCTCAGGTGAACAGGTAAACTACAATGAGCAGTTCTTC

d_call: NA
j_call: TRBJ2-7
clone_size: NA
v_call: TRBV3-1
cdr3_aa: CASSQEQGYSYEQYF
cdr3_nt: TGTGCCAGCAGCCAAGAGCAGGGGTACTCCTACGAGCAGTACTTC

d_call: TRBD2
j_call: TRBJ2-2
clone_size: few
v_call: TRBV29-1
cdr3_aa: CSVGGGLAGPNTGELFF
cdr3_nt: TGCAGCGTTGGCGGGGGACTAGCGGGACCGAACACCGGGGAGCTGTTTTTT